The 28 T cell receptor beta chains listed next were all sequenced from one sample in a study of beta chain features in type 1 diabetes. The investigators reverse transcribed all of the isolated RNA, so they sequenced expressed TCRB transcripts. The repertoire was sequenced with immunoSEQ multiplex PCR; TCRdb's copy has only in-frame clones and lacks some. The table shows more than 95,000 clones, with 15% to 20% occurring only once. Overall study findings and caveats: All four CD4+ subsets of Type 1 diabetes patients contained TCRB CDR3s that were moderately but significantly shorter.

For these TCRs, the target antigens are not known. What was sequenced was central memory CD4+ T cells from blood. These receptors all come from a man between 18 and 29 years old with type 1 diabetes.

This clone has a count of ten or more. Relative to the germline gene, one junction end is altered; a read error may explain this. The chain couples TRBV7-2 to TRBJ2-1; D remains ambiguous. Germline lookup yields CDR1 SGHTA and CDR2 FQGNSA. This CDR3 is 13 amino acids long. The CDR3 loop is CASSSYLKDPTLF. Here the CDR3 DNA reads TGTGCCAGCAGCTCGTACCTGAAGGACCCAACTCTCTTC.

The genes are TRBV27 and TRBJ2-5; D possibly corresponds to TRBD2 (6 bases). Germline V gives CDR1 MNHEY, CDR2 SMNVEV (reference sequence). V lost 10 bases to trimming and J lost 3 bases, with 18 bases between them. The CDR3 has 14 residues. The CDR3 DNA follows: TGTGCCACCTCCGGGACGGGACTTAAAGAGACCCAGTACTTC. This translates into CATSGTGLKETQYF.

In DNA, the CDR3 is TGTGCCAGCGGCCAGGGGGCGAGGCACCCAAGGGGGCAGTACTTC. Amino acids: CASGQGARHPRGQYF. The chain uses TRBV21-1 and TRBJ2-7; the D segment call TRBD1 is taken from the table without a DNA check. TRBV21-1 is marked as a pseudogene. This CDR3 comprises 15 residues.

The chain employs TRBV6-1 and TRBJ2-7; D is possibly TRBD1 or TRBD2 (5 bases each). From germline, CDR1 is MNHNS and CDR2 SASEGT. This CDR3 comprises 12 residues. With 7 bases removed from V and 5 bases from J, the gap between germline ends came to 12 bases. CDR3 bases: TGTGCCAGCAATCGAGAGGGGAACGAGCAGTACTTC. The encoded protein is CASNREGNEQYF.

This rearrangement joins TRBV15 to TRBJ1-4; TRBD1 is a possible D gene (6 bases). This CDR3 is built from 15 residues. Germline V lookup: CDR1 LNHNV, CDR2 YYDKDF (reference sequence). V was cut by 1 base and J by 7 bases, with 13 bases left in between. The CDR3 protein is CATSRGGGSSEKLFF. In DNA, the CDR3 is TGTGCCACCAGCAGAGGAGGGGGATCAAGTGAAAAACTGTTTTTT.

This clone has only a few counts. CDR3 DNA: TGTGCCAGCAGCTCCCCCGGTGAGCAGTTCTTC. Translated, it gives CASSSPGEQFF. The chain carries TRBV7-6 and TRBJ2-1, with no clear D. This CDR3 is 11 amino acids long. In germline, CDR1 is SGHVS, CDR2 FNYEAQ. V was trimmed by 4 bases and J by 9 bases, leaving 7 bases between them.

The chain uses TRBV12-5 and TRBJ2-5, with D hard to call. The germline gives CDR1 LGHNT, CDR2 FRNRAP. The CDR3 totals 13 residues. V dropped 1 base and J dropped 5 bases, with 8 bases sitting between them. CDR3: CASGLDSRETQYF. The CDR3 nucleotides read TGTGCTAGTGGTTTGGACAGTAGGGAGACCCAGTACTTC.

This clone has at least ten counts. V and J are TRBV7-8 and TRBJ2-3; 9 bases map to TRBD2. The CDR3 has 17 amino acids. Germline V lookup: CDR1 SGHVS, CDR2 FQNEAQ. With V trimmed by 0 bases and J by 0 bases, 4 bases remained unmatched. CDR3 amino acids: CASSLARRGGSTDTQYF. CDR3 DNA: TGTGCCAGCAGCTTAGCGCGGCGGGGGGGCAGCACAGATACGCAGTATTTT.

There are a few counts of this clone. The chain joins TRBV7-9 to TRBJ1-2; D is possibly TRBD1 (5 bases). V was pared by 5 bases and J by 3 bases, with 10 bases between. The length of the CDR3 is 13 residues. Germline lookup yields CDR1 SEHNR and CDR2 FQNEAQ (reference sequence). CDR3 region: CASSPPGDYGYTF. The CDR3 nucleotides read TGTGCCAGCAGCCCCCCGGGGGACTATGGCTACACCTTC.

This sequence joins TRBV7-2 and TRBJ2-3, with no clear D. This CDR3 is 16 amino acids long. Trimming took off 2 bases at V and 2 bases at J, with 14 bases between the two ends. Germline lookup yields CDR1 SGHTA and CDR2 FQGNSA. CDR3 bases: TGTGCCAGCAGCTTATTTTCCCAGCACCCCACAGATACGCAGTATTTT. Translating it yields CASSLFSQHPTDTQYF.

The V and J genes are TRBV29-1 and TRBJ2-5; weak D call: TRBD1 (5 bases). This CDR3 has 14 residues. CDR1 and CDR2 (germline): SQVTM, ANQGSEA. V lost 7 bases and J 2 bases, leaving 17 bases between the germline ends. The CDR3 is CSGGRRIPQETQYF. DNA for the CDR3: TGCAGCGGGGGCCGGAGAATTCCACAAGAGACCCAGTACTTC.

The genes are TRBV6-5 and TRBJ1-1; a possible D gene is TRBD1 (6 bases). CDR3 size: 14 residues. The V gene's germline CDR1 is MNHEY and CDR2 SVGAGI. V lost 4 bases to trimming and J lost 1 base, with 10 bases between them. The CDR3 is CASSLGGPNTEAFF. CDR3 nucleotide sequence: TGTGCCAGCAGTTTGGGGGGCCCGAACACTGAAGCTTTCTTT.

This clone is a singleton in its sample. The V and J genes are TRBV25-1 and TRBJ2-6; 9 positions match TRBD1. This CDR3 has 17 amino acids. Looked up from germline, CDR1 is MGHDK and CDR2 is SYGVNS. The junction had 5 bases not matched to a gene; V was cut back by 3 bases and J by 2 bases. The CDR3 sequence is CASSDSTGGPGANVLTF. The CDR3 coding sequence is TGTGCCAGCAGTGACTCGACAGGGGGGCCTGGGGCCAACGTCCTGACTTTC.

This clone was counted at least ten times. The V gene is TRBV5-4, the J gene TRBJ2-6; no clear D. The germline gives CDR1 SGHNT, CDR2 YYREEE (reference sequence). V was clipped by 2 bases and J by 1 base, with 4 bases between them. The CDR3 contains 14 residues. CDR3 region: CASSFPSGANVLTF. CDR3 in DNA: TGTGCCAGCAGCTTTCCGTCTGGGGCCAACGTCCTGACTTTC.

The chain employs TRBV15 and TRBJ1-4; no reliable D call. CDR1 and CDR2 (germline): LNHNV, YYDKDF (reference sequence). V was clipped by 4 bases and J by 8 bases, with 8 bases between them. The CDR3 loop spans 12 amino acids. In DNA form, the CDR3 reads TGTGCCACCAGCAACGGAAGGGAAAAACTGTTTTTT. It codes for CATSNGREKLFF.

The rearrangement uses TRBV30 and TRBJ2-7, with D perhaps matching TRBD1 or TRBD2 (6 bases each). The CDR3 is 17 amino acids. V lost 3 bases to trimming and J lost 0 bases, with 21 bases between them. Germline-derived CDR1 and CDR2 are GTSNPN and SVGIG (reference sequence). The CDR3 protein is CAWSPVWGRGSSYEQYF. CDR3 nucleotides: TGTGCCTGGAGCCCCGTTTGGGGGCGGGGTAGCTCCTACGAGCAGTACTTC.

This chain connects TRBV6-5 to TRBJ2-7; TRBD1 matches at 9 bases. The germline V gene encodes CDR1 MNHEY and CDR2 SVGAGI. The CDR3 loop spans 16 amino acids. The V segment lost 4 bases and the J segment 3 bases; nucleotides outside the gene matches: 10. The CDR3 reads CASSLKPGQGFYEQYF. The CDR3 nucleotides read TGTGCCAGCAGTTTAAAACCGGGACAGGGATTCTACGAGCAGTACTTC.

Only a few counts were recorded for this clone. The V gene is TRBV4-3, the J gene TRBJ2-2; D possibly corresponds to TRBD2 (6 bases). Germline lookup yields CDR1 LGHNA and CDR2 YSLEER. V dropped 0 bases and J dropped 4 bases, with 9 bases sitting between them. This CDR3 is 15 amino acids long. DNA of the CDR3: TGCGCCAGCAGCCAAGAGCGGGGATCCACCGGGGAGCTGTTTTTT. Protein: CASSQERGSTGELFF.

In DNA form, the CDR3 reads TGTGCCAGCAGCCCCCAGTACTTC. It specifies CASSPQYF. The chain is built from TRBV14 and TRBJ2-5; no definite D call. The germline V gene encodes CDR1 SGHDN and CDR2 FVKESK. The CDR3 has 8 amino acids. The germline V and J ends were trimmed by 4 bases and 9 bases, with 0 bases remaining between them.

This clone was detected ten times or more. The chain is built from TRBV30 and TRBJ2-1; possible D gene TRBD2, 6 bases. Germline CDR1 reads GTSNPN; CDR2 reads SVGIG (reference sequence). The CDR3 spans 13 residues. V was clipped by 4 bases and J by 4 bases, with 11 bases between them. CDR3 region: CAWTSGPYNEQFF. The CDR3 DNA is TGTGCCTGGACCAGCGGGCCTTACAATGAGCAGTTCTTC.

On this clone itself: A far larger clone is off by one base, so a read error is likely. This same CDR3 is encoded by further DNA sequences in the sample. The chain has TRBV7-9 and TRBJ2-7; 8 bases line up with TRBD1. V dropped 5 bases and J dropped 6; count of bases not matched to a gene: 9. The CDR3 totals 14 residues. Germline loops: CDR1 SEHNR, CDR2 FQNEAQ (reference sequence). CDR3 coding DNA: TGTGCCAGCAGCCAACAGGACAGGGTAGGCGAGCAGTACTTC. Its translation: CASSQQDRVGEQYF.

This clone has more than one count but fewer than ten. The chain combines TRBV25-1 with TRBJ1-2; 9 bases align to TRBD1. The V and J ends lost 3 bases and 4 bases, in that order; junction bases with no gene match: 3. Germline assignment: CDR1 MGHDK and CDR2 SYGVNS. The CDR3 is made up of 14 amino acids. CDR3 coding DNA: TGTGCCAGCAGTGACCGGGACAGGGCCTATGGCTACACCTTC. As protein: CASSDRDRAYGYTF.

At least ten counts were recorded for this clone. J is TRBJ2-5 and V is TRBV7-2; D may match TRBD1 or TRBD2 (6 bases each). This CDR3 has 15 residues. Trimming shortened V by 0 bases and J by 5 bases, and 13 bases separated the two germline ends. The germline gives CDR1 SGHTA, CDR2 FQGNSA. As DNA, the CDR3 is TGTGCCAGCAGCTTAGCTCGAGGGGGGTCCGAGACCCAGTACTTC. Protein sequence: CASSLARGGSETQYF.

The rearrangement links TRBV7-2 to TRBJ2-3; 7 bases match TRBD2. Germline V gives CDR1 SGHTA, CDR2 FQGNSA. The J segment lost 1 base and the V segment lost 6 bases, leaving 7 bases of the junction unmatched. The CDR3 has 15 residues. The CDR3 here is CASRPPGLRTDTQYF. Written as DNA, the CDR3 is TGTGCCAGCAGGCCGCCGGGACTACGCACAGATACGCAGTATTTT.

This clone was picked up a small number of times. This rearrangement joins TRBV21-1 to TRBJ2-1; whether TRBD2, the table's D call, matches the DNA was not checked. TRBV21-1 is designated a pseudogene. This CDR3 has 15 residues. The CDR3 sequence is CASGSGESSDNEQFF. CDR3 nucleotide sequence: TGTGCCAGCGGGTCGGGGGAAAGCTCCGACAATGAGCAGTTCTTC.

This clone appeared a few times. The chain is built from TRBV9 and TRBJ2-1; TRBD2 is a possible D gene (5 bases). V lost 2 bases to trimming and J lost 0 bases, with 9 bases between them. The CDR3 spans 15 residues. In germline, CDR1 is SGDLS, CDR2 YYNGEE. The CDR3 region is CASSVEAHSYNEQFF. The CDR3 region has the DNA TGTGCCAGCAGCGTGGAGGCTCACTCCTACAATGAGCAGTTCTTC.

This clone was detected a few times. The chain is built from TRBV7-9 and TRBJ2-1, with a possible D match to TRBD2 (5 bases). The CDR3 runs to 12 residues. Deletions cut 5 bases from V and 9 bases from J, with 11 bases between. The germline CDR1 and CDR2 sequences are SEHNR and FQNEAQ (reference sequence). The CDR3 sequence is CASSPDRGEQFF. CDR3 nucleotides: TGTGCCAGCAGCCCCGACCGGGGTGAGCAGTTCTTC.

This clone came up a few times. This chain joins TRBV5-1 and TRBJ2-6; D is perhaps TRBD1 or TRBD2 (5 bases each). The length of the CDR3 is 15 residues. Germline CDR1 is SGHRS and CDR2 is YFSETQ. V lost 1 base and J lost 4, with 9 bases in between. The CDR3 DNA reads TGCGCCAGCAGCTTGAGTGGGACGGGGGCCAACGTCCTGACTTTC. Translated: CASSLSGTGANVLTF.